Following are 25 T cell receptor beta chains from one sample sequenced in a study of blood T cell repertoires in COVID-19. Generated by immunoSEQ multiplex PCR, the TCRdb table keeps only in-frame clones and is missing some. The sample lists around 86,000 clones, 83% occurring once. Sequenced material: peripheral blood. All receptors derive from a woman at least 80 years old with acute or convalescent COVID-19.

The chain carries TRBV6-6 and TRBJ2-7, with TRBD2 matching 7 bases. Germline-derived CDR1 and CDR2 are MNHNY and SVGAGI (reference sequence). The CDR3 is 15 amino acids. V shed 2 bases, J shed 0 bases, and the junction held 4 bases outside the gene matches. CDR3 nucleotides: TGTGCCAGCAGTTACACGGGCGGGAGCTCCTACGAGCAGTACTTC. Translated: CASSYTGGSSYEQYF.

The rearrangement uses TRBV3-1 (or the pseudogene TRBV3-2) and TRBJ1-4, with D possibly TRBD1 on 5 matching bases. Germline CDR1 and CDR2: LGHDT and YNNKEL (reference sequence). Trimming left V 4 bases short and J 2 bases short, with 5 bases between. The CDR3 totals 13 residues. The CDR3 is CASSRGTNEKLFF. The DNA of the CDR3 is TGTGCCAGCAGCCGGGGCACTAATGAAAAACTGTTTTTT.

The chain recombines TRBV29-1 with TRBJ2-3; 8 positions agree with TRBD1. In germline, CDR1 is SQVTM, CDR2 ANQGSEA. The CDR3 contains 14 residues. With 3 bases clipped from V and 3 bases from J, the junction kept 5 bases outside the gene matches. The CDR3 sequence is CSVEGDRTTDTQYF. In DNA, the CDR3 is TGCAGCGTTGAGGGGGACAGGACGACAGATACGCAGTATTTT.

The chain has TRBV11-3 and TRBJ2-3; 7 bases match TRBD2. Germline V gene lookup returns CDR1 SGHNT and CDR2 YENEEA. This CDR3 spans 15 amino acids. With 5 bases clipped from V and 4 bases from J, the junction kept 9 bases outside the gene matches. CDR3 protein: CASSTDSGSPDTQYF. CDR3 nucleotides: TGTGCCAGCAGCACCGATAGCGGGTCCCCAGATACGCAGTATTTT.

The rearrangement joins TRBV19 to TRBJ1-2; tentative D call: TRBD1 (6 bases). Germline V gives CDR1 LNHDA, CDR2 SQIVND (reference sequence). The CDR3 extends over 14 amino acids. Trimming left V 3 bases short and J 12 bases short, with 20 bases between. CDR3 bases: TGTGCCAGTAGTATGGACAATTCACAGGGATCGCACACCTTC. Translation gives CASSMDNSQGSHTF.

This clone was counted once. CDR3 DNA sequence: TGTGCTAGTGGTTTGGGGACTAGCGGGAGTGCTGTCTACGAGCAGTACTTC. This codes for CASGLGTSGSAVYEQYF. The gene calls are TRBV12-5 and TRBJ2-7; 13 bases line up with TRBD2. Germline V gene data show CDR1 as LGHNT and CDR2 as FRNRAP. This CDR3 has 17 amino acids. The V gene end was trimmed by 1 base and the J gene end by 3 bases; junction bases not matched to a gene: 6.

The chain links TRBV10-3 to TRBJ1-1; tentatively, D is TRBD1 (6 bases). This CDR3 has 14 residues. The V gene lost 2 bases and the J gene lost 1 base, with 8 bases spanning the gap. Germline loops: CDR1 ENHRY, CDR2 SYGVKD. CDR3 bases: TGTGCCATCAGTGAGACGGGACAGAACACTGAAGCTTTCTTT. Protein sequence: CAISETGQNTEAFF.

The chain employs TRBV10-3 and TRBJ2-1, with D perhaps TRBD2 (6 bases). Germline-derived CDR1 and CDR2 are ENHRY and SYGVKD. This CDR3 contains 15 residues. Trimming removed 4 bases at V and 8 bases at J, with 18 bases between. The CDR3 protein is CAISAQEGGGYEQFF. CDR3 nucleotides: TGTGCCATCAGTGCCCAGGAGGGAGGCGGATATGAGCAGTTCTTC.

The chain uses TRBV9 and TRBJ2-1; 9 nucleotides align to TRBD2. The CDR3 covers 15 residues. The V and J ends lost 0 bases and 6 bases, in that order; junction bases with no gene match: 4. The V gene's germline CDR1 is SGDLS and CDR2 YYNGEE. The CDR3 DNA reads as TGTGCCAGCAGCGTAGGCGGGGGGGCCGTCAATGAGCAGTTCTTC. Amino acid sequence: CASSVGGGAVNEQFF.

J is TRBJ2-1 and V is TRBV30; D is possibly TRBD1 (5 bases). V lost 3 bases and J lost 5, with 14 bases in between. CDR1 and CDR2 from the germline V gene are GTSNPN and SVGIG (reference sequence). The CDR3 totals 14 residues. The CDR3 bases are TGTGCCTGGAGCACTCAGGGCGGCCACAATGAGCAGTTCTTC. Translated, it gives CAWSTQGGHNEQFF.

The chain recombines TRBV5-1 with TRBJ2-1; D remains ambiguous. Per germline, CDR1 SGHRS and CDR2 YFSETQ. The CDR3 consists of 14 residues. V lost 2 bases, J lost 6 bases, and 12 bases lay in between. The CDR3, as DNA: TGCGCCAGCAGCTTTCAGAGTAGCACCAATGAGCAGTTCTTC. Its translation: CASSFQSSTNEQFF.

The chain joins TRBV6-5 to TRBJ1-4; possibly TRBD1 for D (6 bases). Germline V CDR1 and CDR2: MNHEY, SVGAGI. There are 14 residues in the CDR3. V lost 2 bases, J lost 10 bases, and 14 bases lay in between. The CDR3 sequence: CASSYRAGDGKLFF. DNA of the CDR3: TGTGCCAGCAGTTACAGGGCAGGGGACGGAAAACTGTTTTTT.

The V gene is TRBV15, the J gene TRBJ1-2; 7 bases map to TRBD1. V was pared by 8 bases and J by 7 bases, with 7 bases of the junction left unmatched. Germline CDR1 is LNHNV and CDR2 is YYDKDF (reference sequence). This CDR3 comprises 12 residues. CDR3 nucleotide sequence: TGTGCCACCCATGACAGGGTCGGTGGCTACACCTTC. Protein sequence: CATHDRVGGYTF.

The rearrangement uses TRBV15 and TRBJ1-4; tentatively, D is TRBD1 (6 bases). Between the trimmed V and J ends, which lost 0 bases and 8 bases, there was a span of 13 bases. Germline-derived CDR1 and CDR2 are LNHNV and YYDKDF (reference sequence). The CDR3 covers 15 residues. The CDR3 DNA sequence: TGTGCCACCAGCAGAGAGGGGGGGCTAGGGGAAAAACTGTTTTTT. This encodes CATSREGGLGEKLFF.

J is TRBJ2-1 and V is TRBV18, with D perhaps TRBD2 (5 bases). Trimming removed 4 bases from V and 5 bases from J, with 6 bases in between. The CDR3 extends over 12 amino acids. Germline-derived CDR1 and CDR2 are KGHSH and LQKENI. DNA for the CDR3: TGTGCCAGCTCACGGCGGGACAATGAGCAGTTCTTC. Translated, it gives CASSRRDNEQFF.

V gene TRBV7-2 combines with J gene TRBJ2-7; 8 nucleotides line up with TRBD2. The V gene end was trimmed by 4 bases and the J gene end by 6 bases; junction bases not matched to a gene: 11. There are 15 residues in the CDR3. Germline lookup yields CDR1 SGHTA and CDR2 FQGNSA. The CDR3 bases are TGTGCCAGCAGCTGGAGGAGCAGCGGGAGTGGCGAGCAGTACTTC. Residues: CASSWRSSGSGEQYF.

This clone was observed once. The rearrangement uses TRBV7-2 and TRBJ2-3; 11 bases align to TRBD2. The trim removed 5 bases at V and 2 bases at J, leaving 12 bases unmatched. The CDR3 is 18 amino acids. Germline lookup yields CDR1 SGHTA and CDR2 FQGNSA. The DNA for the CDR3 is TGTGCCAGCAGCCCCCGTTTTAGCGGGAGGGTGATCACAGATACGCAGTATTTT. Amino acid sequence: CASSPRFSGRVITDTQYF.

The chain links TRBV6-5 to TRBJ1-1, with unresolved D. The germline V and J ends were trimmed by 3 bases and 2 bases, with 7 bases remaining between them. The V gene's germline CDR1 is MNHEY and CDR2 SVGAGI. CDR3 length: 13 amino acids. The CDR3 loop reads CASSYQLNTEAFF. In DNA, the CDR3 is TGTGCCAGCAGTTATCAGTTAAACACTGAAGCTTTCTTT.

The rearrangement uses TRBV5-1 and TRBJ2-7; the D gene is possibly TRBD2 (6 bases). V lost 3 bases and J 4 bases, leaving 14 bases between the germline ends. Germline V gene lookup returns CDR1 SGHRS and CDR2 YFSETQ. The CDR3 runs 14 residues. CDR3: CASSYRVGRYEQYF. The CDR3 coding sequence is TGCGCCAGCAGCTACCGGGTCGGGAGATACGAGCAGTACTTC.

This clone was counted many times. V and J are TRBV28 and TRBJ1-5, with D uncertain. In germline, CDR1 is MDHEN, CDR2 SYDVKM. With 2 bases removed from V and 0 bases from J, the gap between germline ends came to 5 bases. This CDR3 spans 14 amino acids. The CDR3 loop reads CASSLTASNQPQHF. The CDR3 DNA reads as TGTGCCAGCAGTTTAACAGCTAGCAATCAGCCCCAGCATTTT.

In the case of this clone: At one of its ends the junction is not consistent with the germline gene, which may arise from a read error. The CDR3 nucleotides read TGTGCCAGCAGCCTAGACAGGAACACTGAAGCTTTCTTT. Amino acid sequence: CASSLDRNTEAFF. This chain connects TRBV11-2 to TRBJ1-1; tentatively, D is TRBD1 (5 bases). CDR3 length: 13 amino acids. Germline V gives CDR1 SGHAT, CDR2 FQNNGV.

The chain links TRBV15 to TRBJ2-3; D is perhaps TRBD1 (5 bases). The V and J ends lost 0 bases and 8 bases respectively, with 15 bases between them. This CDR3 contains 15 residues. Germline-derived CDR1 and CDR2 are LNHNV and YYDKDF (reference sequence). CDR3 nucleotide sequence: TGTGCCACCAGCAGAGATTTGGGCAGCCAGGGTACGCAGTATTTT. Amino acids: CATSRDLGSQGTQYF.

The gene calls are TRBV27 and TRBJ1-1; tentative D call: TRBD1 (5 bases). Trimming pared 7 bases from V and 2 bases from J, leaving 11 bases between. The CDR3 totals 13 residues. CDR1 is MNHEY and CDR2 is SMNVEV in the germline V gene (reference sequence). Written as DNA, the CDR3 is TGTGCCAGCACTGGACACCCCAACACTGAAGCTTTCTTT. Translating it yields CASTGHPNTEAFF.

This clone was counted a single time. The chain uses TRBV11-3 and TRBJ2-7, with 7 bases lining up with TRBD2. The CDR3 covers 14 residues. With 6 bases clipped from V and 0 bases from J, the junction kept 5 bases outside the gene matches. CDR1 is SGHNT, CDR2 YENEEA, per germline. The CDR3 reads CASRTSSGSYEQYF. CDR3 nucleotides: TGTGCCAGCAGGACTTCTAGCGGCTCCTACGAGCAGTACTTC.

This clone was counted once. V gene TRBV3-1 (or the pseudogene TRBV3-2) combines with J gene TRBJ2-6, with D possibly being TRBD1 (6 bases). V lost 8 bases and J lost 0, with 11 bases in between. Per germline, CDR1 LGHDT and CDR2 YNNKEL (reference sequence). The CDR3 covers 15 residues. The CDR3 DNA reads TGTGCCAGCTGCCCGGACAGCTCTGGGGCCAACGTCCTGACTTTC. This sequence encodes CASCPDSSGANVLTF.